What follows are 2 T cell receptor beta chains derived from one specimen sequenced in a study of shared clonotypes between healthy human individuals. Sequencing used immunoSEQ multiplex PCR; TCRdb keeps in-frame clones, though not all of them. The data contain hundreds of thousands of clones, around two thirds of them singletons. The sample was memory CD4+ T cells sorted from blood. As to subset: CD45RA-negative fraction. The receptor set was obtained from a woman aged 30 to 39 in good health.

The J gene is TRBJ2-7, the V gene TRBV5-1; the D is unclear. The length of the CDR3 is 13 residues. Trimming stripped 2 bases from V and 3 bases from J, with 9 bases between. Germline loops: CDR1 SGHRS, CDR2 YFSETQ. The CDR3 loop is CASSFLLGYEQYF. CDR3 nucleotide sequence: TGCGCCAGCAGCTTCCTGTTGGGCTACGAGCAGTACTTC.

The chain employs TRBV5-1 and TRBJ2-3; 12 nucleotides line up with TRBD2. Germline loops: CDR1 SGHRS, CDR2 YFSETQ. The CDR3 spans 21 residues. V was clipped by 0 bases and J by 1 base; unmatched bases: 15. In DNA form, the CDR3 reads TGCGCCAGCAGCTTGGTGGGACTAGCGGGCCAAACCGCCGGCCGCACAGATACGCAGTATTTT. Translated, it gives CASSLVGLAGQTAGRTDTQYF.